A single T cell receptor beta chain is shown here with its context. The data derive from a study of blood T cell repertoires in COVID-19. The assay was immunoSEQ multiplex PCR, and TCRdb's table has in-frame clones only and misses some. Among 150,000 to 200,000 clones listed, 70% to 90% were seen once. The specimen sequenced was PBMCs or T cells enriched from blood (not recorded which). The TCR was taken from a young woman who had recovered from COVID-19.

The CDR3 coding sequence is TGTGCCAGCCTTCCGGCAGGGTTTATACTCTCGAACACCGGGGAGCTGTTTTTT. Translated, it gives CASLPAGFILSNTGELFF. This chain connects TRBV28 to TRBJ2-2; a possible D gene is TRBD1 (5 bases). Trimming took 8 bases from V and 0 from J, leaving 22 bases between them. This CDR3 contains 18 residues. Germline CDR1 MDHEN, CDR2 SYDVKM.